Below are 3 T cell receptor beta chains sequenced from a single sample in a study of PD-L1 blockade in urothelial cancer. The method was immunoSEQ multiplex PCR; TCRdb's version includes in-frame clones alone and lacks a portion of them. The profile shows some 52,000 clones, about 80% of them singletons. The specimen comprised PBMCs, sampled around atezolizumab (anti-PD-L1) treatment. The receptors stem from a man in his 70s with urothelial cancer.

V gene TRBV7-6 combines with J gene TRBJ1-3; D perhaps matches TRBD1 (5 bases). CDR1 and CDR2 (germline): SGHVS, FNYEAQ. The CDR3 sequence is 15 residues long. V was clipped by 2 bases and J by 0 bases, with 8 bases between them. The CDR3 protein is CASSLWGSSGNTIYF. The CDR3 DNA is TGTGCCAGCAGCTTATGGGGCAGCTCTGGAAACACCATATATTTT.

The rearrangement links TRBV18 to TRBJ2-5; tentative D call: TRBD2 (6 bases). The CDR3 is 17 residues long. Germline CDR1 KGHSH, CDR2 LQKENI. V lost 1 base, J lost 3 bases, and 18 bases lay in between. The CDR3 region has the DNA TGTGCCAGCTCACCACGACCACCGCGGGATTCAAAAGAGACCCAGTACTTC. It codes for CASSPRPPRDSKETQYF. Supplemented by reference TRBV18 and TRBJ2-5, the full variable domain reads NAGVMQNPRHLVRRRGQEARLRCSPMKGHSHVYWYRQLPEEGLKFMVYLQKENIIDESGMPKERFSAEFPKEGPSILRIQQVVRGDSAAYFCASSPRPPRDSKETQYFGPGTRLLVL.

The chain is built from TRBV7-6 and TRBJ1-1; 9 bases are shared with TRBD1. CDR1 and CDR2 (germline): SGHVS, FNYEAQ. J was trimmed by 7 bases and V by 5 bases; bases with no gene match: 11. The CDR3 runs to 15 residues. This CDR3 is CASSRTGEGGGEAFF. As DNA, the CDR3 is TGTGCCAGCAGCCGGACAGGGGAAGGAGGGGGTGAAGCTTTCTTT.